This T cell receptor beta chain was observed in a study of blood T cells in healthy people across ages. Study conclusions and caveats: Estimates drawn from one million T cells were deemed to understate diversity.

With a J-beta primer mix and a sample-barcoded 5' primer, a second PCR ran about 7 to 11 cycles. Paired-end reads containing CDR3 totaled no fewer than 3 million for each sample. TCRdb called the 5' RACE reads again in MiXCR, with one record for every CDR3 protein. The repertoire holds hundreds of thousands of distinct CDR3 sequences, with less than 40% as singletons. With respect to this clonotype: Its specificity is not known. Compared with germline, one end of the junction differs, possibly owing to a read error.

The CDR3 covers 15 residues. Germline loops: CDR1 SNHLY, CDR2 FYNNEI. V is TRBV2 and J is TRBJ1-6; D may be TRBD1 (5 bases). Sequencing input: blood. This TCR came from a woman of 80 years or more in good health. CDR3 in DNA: TGTGCCAGCAGTGAAGCCCATGGGGGTAATTCACCCCCCCACTTT. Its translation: CASSEAHGGNSPPHF.